This TCR beta chain was sequenced in a study of blood T cell repertoires in COVID-19 (dated by TCRdb to between 2020 and 2021). About the investigation overall: Samples covering the acute and convalescent phases of COVID-19 were provided by collaborators in the United States, Italy and Spain. The prospective study material was composed of cDNA or gDNA derived from T cells, B-cell-depleted T cells, or PBMCs. Deeply sampled blood TCRbeta repertoires from subjects exposed to, actively infected with, or recovered from COVID-19 were included in the dataset. The repertoires were released in a freely available public database meant as a resource for research on the immune response to SARS-CoV-2. The samples were drawn from two sources: the first 160 participants of the ongoing ImmuneRACE study, and about 1,300 subjects contributed by 6 global collaborators. A de-identified subject ID, COVID-19 status, age in years and sex were almost always included in the sample metadata. HLA class I and class II types, where available, came from metadata supplied by the sample provider rather than from assay-based typing.

Whole blood was collected in K2EDTA tubes by collaborating institutions according to the institutions' own protocols. For TCRbeta analysis, collaborators shipped samples as frozen whole blood, isolated PBMCs, or DNA extracted from either of those sample types. Points on this clone: No antigen is known for it. Base-call qualities are not available, and no considerably larger clone is one nucleotide away.

TCRbeta CDR3 regions were amplified from genomic DNA by means of the immunoSEQ Assay, a bias-controlled multiplex PCR. In the original analysis: The number of nucleated cells in each sample was estimated from the amplification of reference gene primers within the assay. To quantify the absolute abundance of each unique TCRbeta CDR3 rearrangement, sequence reads were collapsed and filtered. For each sample, productive Simpson clonality was calculated by taking the square root of Simpson's diversity index across productive rearrangements. TCRdb obtained this table from immuneACCESS and retained in-frame rearrangements with V and J assigned. These tables miss some clones; where compared with another copy, unresolved V genes account for less than half of the shortfall, and the remainder is unexplained. V and J calls and clone size are as listed in that table; D and trimming were resolved from the DNA. The sample profile shows 150,000 to 200,000 clones; 74% of them were found once. The ten largest account for around 3% of the sample.

Here is what the overall study found, with its caveats: The quantity of clinical and demographic metadata differed by source and by participant and was supplied without curation.

Source material: peripheral blood. This receptor was obtained from a woman older than 75 with acute or convalescent COVID-19.

The CDR3 region has the sequence CASQFYPDREETQYF. The base sequence is TGTGCCAGCCAATTCTACCCGGACAGGGAAGAGACCCAGTACTTC. The chain is encoded by TRBV18 joined to TRBJ2-5, with 8 bases matching TRBD1. The CDR3 goes from the cysteine to the phenylalanine over 15 residues. The entry retains the CDR3 DNA only, 45 bases that are in frame from base 1. After removal of 8 bases from V and 3 bases from J, the junction retains 11 bases not matched to a gene. CDR1 and CDR2 were assigned from the germline V gene as KGHSH and LQKENI.